The sequence of this T cell receptor beta chain was determined in a study of T cell responses to AZD1222 COVID-19 vaccine. General observations from the study: After the peak T cell response, and only then, were repertoires sampled. Close to half of all spike-specific TCRs reportedly target regions of the variants that are unmutated. With two AZD1222 doses given, Spike-specific TCR breadth and depth both rose.

Details on this clone: Its cognate antigen is unknown.

Some clones are missing from TCRdb's copy, which holds only in-frame ones; the method was immunoSEQ multiplex PCR. This repertoire shows 150,000 to 200,000 clones, around nine tenths found once; its top ten account for approximately 7.7%. The V end was cut by 4 bases, the J end by 9 bases, with 20 bases between. This CDR3 contains 14 residues. Germline-derived CDR1 and CDR2 are SGHNT and YYREEE (reference sequence). The receptor was isolated from an adult in good health. The material sequenced was peripheral blood, taken on day 0 of AZD1222 vaccination. V usage is TRBV5-4 and J usage is TRBJ2-7; possible D gene TRBD2, 6 bases. The CDR3 reads CASSPWDSKAGQYF. CDR3 nucleotides: TGTGCCAGCAGCCCCTGGGATTCCAAAGCGGGGCAGTACTTC.